This T cell receptor beta chain emerged from a study of post-analysis software for immune sequencing data. Unique molecular identifiers featured in each of the TCR beta cDNA libraries. Some 500,000 cDNA molecules were recovered from an input of about 0.9 to 10 million T cells. MiXCR was run by TCRdb on the PCR reads, yielding one entry per CDR3 protein. The sample lists hundreds of thousands of distinct CDR3 sequences; around 53% were seen once. Notes on the study in general: Strong co-clustering by F measure was seen for same-batch samples. Controls showed significantly higher normalized Chao1 diversity than did multiple sclerosis patients.

Concerning this clonotype: Its antigen is still unknown.

Material for sequencing was blood. This sequence originates from a girl aged 10-17 years with multiple sclerosis.

The CDR3 nucleotides read TGTGCCAGCAGTGGGGGGACAGGGGCCTTACCAACTAATGAAAAACTGTTTTTT. Translation: CASSGGTGALPTNEKLFF. V usage is TRBV2 and J usage is TRBJ1-4, with TRBD1 matching over 10 bases. J lost 0 bases, V lost 4 bases, and 8 bases had no gene match. Germline CDR1 and CDR2: SNHLY and FYNNEI. The CDR3 extends over 18 amino acids.